Listed below are T cell receptor beta chains from one sample, sequenced in a study of beta chain features in type 1 diabetes. Some clones are missing from TCRdb's copy, which holds only in-frame ones; the method was immunoSEQ multiplex PCR. The repertoire holds 140,000 or so clones, with around a tenth as singletons. Material: central memory CD4+ T cells from blood. The receptors originated from a man aged 18 to 30 in good health. Both conserved end residues are part of each CDR3. Fields, in order: CDR3 protein, CDR3 DNA, J gene, V gene, D gene, clone size. A D gene is named only where the DNA matches it firmly. Where a row states a size, it is once, few, many or the class of an expanded clone; other rows omit it.

CDR3 protein: CAISETWDWKNTGELFF
CDR3 DNA: TGTGCCATCAGTGAGACCTGGGACTGGAAGAACACCGGGGAGCTGTTTTTT
J gene: TRBJ2-2
V gene: TRBV10-3
D gene: -
clone size: few

CDR3 protein: CASSSGYGYTF
CDR3 DNA: TGTGCCAGCAGCTCGGGCTATGGCTACACCTTC
J gene: TRBJ1-2
V gene: TRBV5-6
D gene: -
clone size: few

CDR3 protein: CASSYSTGTPDTQYF
CDR3 DNA: TGTGCCAGCAGTTACTCGACAGGGACCCCAGATACGCAGTATTTT
J gene: TRBJ2-3
V gene: TRBV6-5
D gene: TRBD1
clone size: -

CDR3 protein: CASSLRTGETDTQYF
CDR3 DNA: TGTGCCAGCAGCTTAAGAACAGGGGAAACAGATACGCAGTATTTT
J gene: TRBJ2-3
V gene: TRBV7-2
D gene: TRBD1
clone size: few

CDR3 protein: CASSTMTGGNTEAFF
CDR3 DNA: TGTGCCAGCTCCACGATGACGGGAGGGAACACTGAAGCTTTCTTT
J gene: TRBJ1-1
V gene: TRBV18
D gene: -
clone size: few

CDR3 protein: CASSSDRGHNYGYTF
CDR3 DNA: TGTGCCAGCTCGTCTGACAGGGGGCATAACTATGGCTACACCTTC
J gene: TRBJ1-2
V gene: TRBV18
D gene: TRBD1
clone size: few

CDR3 protein: CASSFGRGGTDTQYF
CDR3 DNA: TGTGCCAGCAGCTTCGGCAGGGGAGGCACAGATACGCAGTATTTT
J gene: TRBJ2-3
V gene: TRBV7-2
D gene: -
clone size: -

CDR3 protein: CASSPPAGWSYEQYF
CDR3 DNA: TGTGCCAGCTCACCACCGGCAGGGTGGTCCTACGAGCAGTACTTC
J gene: TRBJ2-7
V gene: TRBV18
D gene: -
clone size: -

CDR3 protein: CAWSKGVDTQYF
CDR3 DNA: TGTGCCTGGAGTAAAGGGGTAGATACGCAGTATTTT
J gene: TRBJ2-3
V gene: TRBV30
D gene: -
clone size: few

CDR3 protein: CSVEDHGTRYQRNTEAFF
CDR3 DNA: TGCAGCGTTGAAGACCACGGGACAAGGTACCAGCGGAACACTGAAGCTTTCTTT
J gene: TRBJ1-1
V gene: TRBV29-1
D gene: -
clone size: -

CDR3 protein: CAWSVPGAVGYTF
CDR3 DNA: TGTGCCTGGAGTGTGCCAGGGGCGGTTGGCTACACCTTC
J gene: TRBJ1-2
V gene: TRBV30
D gene: -
clone size: -

CDR3 protein: CASSTAVGGRNSPLHF
CDR3 DNA: TGTGCCAGCAGCACCGCGGTGGGGGGGAGAAATTCACCCCTCCACTTT
J gene: TRBJ1-6
V gene: TRBV7-9
D gene: -
clone size: many

CDR3 protein: CASSQEPGQGVDGYTF
CDR3 DNA: TGCGCCAGCAGCCAAGAGCCGGGACAGGGGGTGGATGGCTACACCTTC
J gene: TRBJ1-2
V gene: TRBV4-3
D gene: TRBD1
clone size: few

CDR3 protein: CAWSVQGGREQYF
CDR3 DNA: TGTGCCTGGAGTGTTCAGGGAGGGAGAGAGCAGTACTTC
J gene: TRBJ2-7
V gene: TRBV30
D gene: TRBD2
clone size: -

CDR3 protein: CASSYTGLTMGEQYF
CDR3 DNA: TGTGCCAGCAGTTACACTGGGCTGACTATGGGCGAGCAGTACTTC
J gene: TRBJ2-7
V gene: TRBV6-5
D gene: -
clone size: -

CDR3 protein: CASSNRLAGGETQYF
CDR3 DNA: TGTGCCAGCAGCAACCGACTAGCGGGCGGGGAGACCCAGTACTTC
J gene: TRBJ2-5
V gene: TRBV5-4
D gene: TRBD2
clone size: -

CDR3 protein: CASSLQGAGSPLHF
CDR3 DNA: TGTGCCAGCAGCTTACAGGGGGCTGGTTCACCCCTCCACTTT
J gene: TRBJ1-6
V gene: TRBV13
D gene: TRBD1
clone size: many

CDR3 protein: CASSSTGFSYEQYF
CDR3 DNA: TGCGCCAGCAGCTCGACAGGGTTCTCCTACGAGCAGTACTTC
J gene: TRBJ2-7
V gene: TRBV5-1
D gene: TRBD1
clone size: many